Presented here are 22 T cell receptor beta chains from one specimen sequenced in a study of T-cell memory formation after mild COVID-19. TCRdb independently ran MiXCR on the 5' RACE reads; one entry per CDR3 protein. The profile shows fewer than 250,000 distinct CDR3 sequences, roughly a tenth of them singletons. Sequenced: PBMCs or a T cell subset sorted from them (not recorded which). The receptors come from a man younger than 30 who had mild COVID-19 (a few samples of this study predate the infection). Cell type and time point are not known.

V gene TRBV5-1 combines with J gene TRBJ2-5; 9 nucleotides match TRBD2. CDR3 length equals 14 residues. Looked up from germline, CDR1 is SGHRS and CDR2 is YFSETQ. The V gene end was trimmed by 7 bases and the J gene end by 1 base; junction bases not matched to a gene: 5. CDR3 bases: TGCGCCAGCGGTACTAGCGGGTTCCAAGAGACCCAGTACTTC. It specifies CASGTSGFQETQYF.

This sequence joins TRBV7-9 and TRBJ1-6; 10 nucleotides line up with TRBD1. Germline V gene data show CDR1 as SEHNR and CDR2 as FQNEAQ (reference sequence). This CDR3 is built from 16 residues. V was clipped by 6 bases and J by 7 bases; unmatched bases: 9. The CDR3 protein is CASSLPGQGLNSPLHF. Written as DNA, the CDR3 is TGTGCCAGCAGTCTGCCGGGACAGGGGTTAAATTCACCCCTCCACTTT.

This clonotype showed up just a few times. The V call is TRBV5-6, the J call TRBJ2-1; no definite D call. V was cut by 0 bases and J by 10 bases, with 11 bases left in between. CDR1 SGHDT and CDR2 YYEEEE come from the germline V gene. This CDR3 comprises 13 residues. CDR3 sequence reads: CASSLVMEQEQFF. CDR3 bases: TGTGCCAGCAGCTTGGTCATGGAGCAGGAGCAGTTCTTC. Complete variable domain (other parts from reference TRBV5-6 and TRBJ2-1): DAGVTQSPTHLIKTRGQQVTLRCSPKSGHDTVSWYQQALGQGPQFIFQYYEEEERQRGNFPDRFSGHQFPNYSSELNVNALLLGDSALYLCASSLVMEQEQFFGPGTRLTVL.

CDR3 nucleotide sequence: TGTGCCAGCAGCTTACTACGGTACAATGAGCAGTTCTTC. This gives the protein CASSLLRYNEQFF. This chain joins TRBV7-9 and TRBJ2-1, with D unresolved. V lost 2 bases and J 4 bases, leaving 6 bases between the germline ends. This CDR3 has 13 residues. Germline CDR1 and CDR2: SEHNR and FQNEAQ (reference sequence). Based on the CDR3 plus reference TRBV7-9 and TRBJ2-1, the full variable domain is DTGVSQNPRHKITKRGQNVTFRCDPISEHNRLYWYRQTLGQGPEFLTYFQNEAQLEKSRLLSDRFSAERPKGSFSTLEIQRTEQGDSAMYLCASSLLRYNEQFFGPGTRLTVL.

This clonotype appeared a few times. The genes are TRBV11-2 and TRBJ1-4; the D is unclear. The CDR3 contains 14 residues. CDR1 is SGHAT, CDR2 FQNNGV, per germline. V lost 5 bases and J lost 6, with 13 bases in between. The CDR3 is CASSRRAGYEKLFF. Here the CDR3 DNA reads TGTGCCAGCAGCCGACGGGCGGGGTATGAAAAACTGTTTTTT.

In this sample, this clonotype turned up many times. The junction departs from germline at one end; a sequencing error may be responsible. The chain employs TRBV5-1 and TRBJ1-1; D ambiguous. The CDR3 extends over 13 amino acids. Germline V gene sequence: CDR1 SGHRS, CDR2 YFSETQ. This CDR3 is CASSPLMNTEAFF. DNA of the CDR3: TGTGCCAGCAGCCCACTCATGAACACTGAAGCTTTCTTT. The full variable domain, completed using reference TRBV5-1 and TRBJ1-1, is KAGVTQTPRYLIKTRGQQVTLSCSPISGHRSVSWYQQTPGQGLQFLFEYFSETQRNKGNFPGRFSGRQFSNSRSEMNVSTLELGDSALYLCASSPLMNTEAFFGQGTRLTVV.

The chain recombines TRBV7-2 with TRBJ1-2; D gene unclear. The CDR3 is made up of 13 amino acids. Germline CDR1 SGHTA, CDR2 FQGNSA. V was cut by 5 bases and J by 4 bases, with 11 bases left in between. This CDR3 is CASSQTAVYGYTF. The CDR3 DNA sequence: TGTGCCAGCAGCCAAACAGCGGTCTATGGCTACACCTTC.

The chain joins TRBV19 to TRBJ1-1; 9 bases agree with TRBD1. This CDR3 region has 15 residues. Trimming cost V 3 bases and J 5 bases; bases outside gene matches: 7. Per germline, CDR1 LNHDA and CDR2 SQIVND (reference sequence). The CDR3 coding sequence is TGTGCCAGTAGTATGGTGGACAGGGGATTGACTGAAGCTTTCTTT. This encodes CASSMVDRGLTEAFF.

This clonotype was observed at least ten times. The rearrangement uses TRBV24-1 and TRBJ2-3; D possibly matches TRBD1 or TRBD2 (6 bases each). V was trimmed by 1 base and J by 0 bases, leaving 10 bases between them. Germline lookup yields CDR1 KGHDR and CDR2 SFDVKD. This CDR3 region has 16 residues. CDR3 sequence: CATSDLGGGSTDTQYF. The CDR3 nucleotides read TGTGCCACCAGTGATTTAGGAGGGGGTAGCACAGATACGCAGTATTTT.

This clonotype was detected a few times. CDR3 in amino acids: CASSLGLPEQFF. CDR3 DNA sequence: TGCGCCAGCAGCTTGGGACTTCCCGAGCAGTTCTTC. This rearrangement joins TRBV5-1 to TRBJ2-1, with D uncertain. The CDR3 length is 12 residues. Trimming shortened V by 0 bases and J by 10 bases, and 8 bases separated the two germline ends. From germline, CDR1 is SGHRS and CDR2 YFSETQ.

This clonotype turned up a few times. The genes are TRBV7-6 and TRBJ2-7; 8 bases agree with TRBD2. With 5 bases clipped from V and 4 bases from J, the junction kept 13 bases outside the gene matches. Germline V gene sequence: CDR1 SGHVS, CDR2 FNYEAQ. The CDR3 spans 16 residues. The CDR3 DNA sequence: TGTGCCAGCAGCCTCACCGGGGGGGGCATCGCGTACGAGCAGTACTTC. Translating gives CASSLTGGGIAYEQYF.

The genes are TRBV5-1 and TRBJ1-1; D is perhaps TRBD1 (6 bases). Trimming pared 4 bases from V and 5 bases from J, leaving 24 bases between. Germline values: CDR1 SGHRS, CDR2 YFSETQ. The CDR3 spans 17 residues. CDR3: CASSPGTSRGEVTEAFF. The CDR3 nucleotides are TGCGCCAGCAGCCCCGGGACAAGCCGGGGGGAGGTGACTGAAGCTTTCTTT.

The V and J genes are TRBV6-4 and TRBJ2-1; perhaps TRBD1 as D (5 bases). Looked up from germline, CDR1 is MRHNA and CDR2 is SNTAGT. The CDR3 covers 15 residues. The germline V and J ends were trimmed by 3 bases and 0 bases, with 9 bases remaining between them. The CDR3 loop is CASSETASSYNEQFF. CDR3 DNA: TGTGCCAGCAGTGAGACAGCTAGCTCCTACAATGAGCAGTTCTTC.

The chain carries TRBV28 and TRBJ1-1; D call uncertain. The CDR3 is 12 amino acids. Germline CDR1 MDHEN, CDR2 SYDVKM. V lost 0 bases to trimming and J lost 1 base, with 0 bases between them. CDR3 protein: CASSLWNTEAFF. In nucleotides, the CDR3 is TGTGCCAGCAGTTTATGGAACACTGAAGCTTTCTTT.

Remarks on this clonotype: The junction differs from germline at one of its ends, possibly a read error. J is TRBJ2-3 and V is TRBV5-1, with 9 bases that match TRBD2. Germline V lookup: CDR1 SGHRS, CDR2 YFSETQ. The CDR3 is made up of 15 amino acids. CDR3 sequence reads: CAGSRGLAPTDTQYF. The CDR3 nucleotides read TGCGCCGGCAGCCGGGGACTAGCTCCCACAGATACGCAGTATTTT.

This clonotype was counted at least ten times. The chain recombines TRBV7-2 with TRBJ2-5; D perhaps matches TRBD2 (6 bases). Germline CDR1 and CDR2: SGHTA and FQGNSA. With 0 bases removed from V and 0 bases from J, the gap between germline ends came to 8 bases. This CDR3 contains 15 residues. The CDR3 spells CASSLAGGYQETQYF. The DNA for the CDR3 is TGTGCCAGCAGCTTAGCTGGGGGGTACCAAGAGACCCAGTACTTC.

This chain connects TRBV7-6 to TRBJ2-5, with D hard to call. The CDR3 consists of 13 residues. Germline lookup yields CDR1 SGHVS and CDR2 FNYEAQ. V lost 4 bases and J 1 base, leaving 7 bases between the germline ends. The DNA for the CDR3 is TGTGCCAGCAGCTCCTGGACCCAAGAGACCCAGTACTTC. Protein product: CASSSWTQETQYF.

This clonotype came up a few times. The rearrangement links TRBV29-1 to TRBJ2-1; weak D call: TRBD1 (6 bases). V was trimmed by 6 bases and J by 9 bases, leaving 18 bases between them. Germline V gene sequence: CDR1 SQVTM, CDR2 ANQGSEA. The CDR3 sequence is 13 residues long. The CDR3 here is CSVPRDTSGEQFF. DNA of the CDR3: TGCAGCGTACCCCGGGACACCTCGGGTGAGCAGTTCTTC.

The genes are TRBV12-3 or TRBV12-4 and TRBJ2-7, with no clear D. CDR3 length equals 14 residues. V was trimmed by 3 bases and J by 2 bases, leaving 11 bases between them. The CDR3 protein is CASSFSVPPYEQYF. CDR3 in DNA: TGTGCCAGCAGTTTTTCGGTGCCCCCCTACGAGCAGTACTTC.

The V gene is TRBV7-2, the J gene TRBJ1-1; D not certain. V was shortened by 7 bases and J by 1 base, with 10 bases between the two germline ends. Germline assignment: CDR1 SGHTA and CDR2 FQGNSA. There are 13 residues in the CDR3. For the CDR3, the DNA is TGTGCCAGCACCTCACAGTCGAACACTGAAGCTTTCTTT. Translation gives CASTSQSNTEAFF.

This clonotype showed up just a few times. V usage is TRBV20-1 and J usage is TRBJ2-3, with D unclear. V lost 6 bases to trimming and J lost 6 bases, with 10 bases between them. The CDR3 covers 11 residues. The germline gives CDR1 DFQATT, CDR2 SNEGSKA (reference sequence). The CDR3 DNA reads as TGCAGTGCCACCCATGCGGATACGCAGTATTTT. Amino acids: CSATHADTQYF.

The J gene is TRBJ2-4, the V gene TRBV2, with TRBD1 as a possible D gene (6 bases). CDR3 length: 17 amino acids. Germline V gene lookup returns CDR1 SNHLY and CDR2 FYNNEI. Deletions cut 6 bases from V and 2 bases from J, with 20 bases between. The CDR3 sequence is CASRETQGQEPKNIQYF. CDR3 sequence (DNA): TGTGCCAGCAGAGAAACTCAGGGACAAGAACCCAAAAACATTCAGTACTTC.